The entry below gives a single TCR beta chain sequence along with its context. This specimen belongs to a study of blood T cell repertoires in COVID-19. The data were produced by immunoSEQ multiplex PCR, yet TCRdb's version contains in-frame clones alone and is incomplete. The sample records a few hundred thousand clones, just under 90% being singletons. Adults between about 18 and 95 years of age took part from about two dozen US areas. Sequencing used PBMCs or T cells enriched from blood (not recorded which). The clonotype was recovered from a woman aged 45-65 years who had recovered from COVID-19.

In nucleotides, the CDR3 is TGTGCCATCAGTGACAGACAGGGAAGGGGCTACGAGCAGTACTTC. Translated: CAISDRQGRGYEQYF. This chain connects TRBV10-3 to TRBJ2-7; 7 bases match TRBD1. Losses at the gene ends were 3 bases for V and 3 bases for J; bases not matched to a gene: 8. The length of the CDR3 is 15 residues. Germline CDR1 is ENHRY and CDR2 is SYGVKD.